This T cell receptor beta chain was obtained from a study of PD-L1 blockade in urothelial cancer. In the study overall: Prior exposure to chemotherapy in patients amounted to 0 to 3 regimens received. T cells numbered a median of around 140,000 in the blood samples.

Of note for this clone: Its antigen is unidentified.

Study-level results: Better survival was forecast by a pretreatment blood TCR clonality below the median.

CDR1 and CDR2 (germline): SGHVS, FQNEAQ. CDR3 length equals 14 residues. Trimming removed 1 base at V and 4 bases at J, with 10 bases between. The time point: peripheral blood 6 weeks after treatment start. The method was immunoSEQ multiplex PCR; TCRdb's version includes in-frame clones alone and lacks a portion of them. The table lists about 110,000 clones, more than 85% of them singletons, with 3% to 4.5% in the top ten. This clonotype was obtained from a man in his sixties with urothelial cancer. The material was PBMCs, obtained around atezolizumab (anti-PD-L1) treatment. The V gene is TRBV7-8, the J gene TRBJ1-1; maybe TRBD1 (5 bases). CDR3 loop: CASSLVGRGTEAFF. The CDR3 DNA sequence: TGTGCCAGCAGCTTAGTGGGGAGGGGCACTGAAGCTTTCTTT.